Listed below are T cell receptor beta chains from one sample, sequenced in a study of immune evolution from preneoplasia to lung adenocarcinoma. This table comes from immunoSEQ multiplex PCR, and its TCRdb copy is limited to in-frame clones, with some not included. Here the sample spans 5,000 or so clones, 88% being singletons. Sequencing was carried out using FFPE invasive lung adenocarcinoma tissue. The source of these receptors is a person aged 45-60 years with lung adenocarcinoma. Each CDR3 is given with its conserved first and last residue. D genes are given only for firm matches. Rows may omit the clone size; those that give it use once, few, many or a size class.

j_gene: TRBJ2-7
abundance: NA
v_gene: TRBV4-2
d_gene: NA
CDR3aa: CASSQAPGDEQYF
CDR3nt: TGTGCCAGCAGCCAAGCCCCCGGGGACGAGCAGTACTTC

j_gene: TRBJ1-2
abundance: NA
v_gene: TRBV6-5
d_gene: TRBD1
CDR3aa: CASKTGESGYTF
CDR3nt: TGTGCCAGTAAGACAGGGGAATCTGGCTACACCTTC

j_gene: TRBJ2-7
abundance: NA
v_gene: TRBV29-1
d_gene: NA
CDR3aa: CSVCFYEQYF
CDR3nt: TGCAGCGTTTGTTTCTACGAGCAGTACTTC

j_gene: TRBJ1-1
abundance: NA
v_gene: TRBV4-3
d_gene: NA
CDR3aa: CASSQDISGGAFF
CDR3nt: TGCGCCAGCAGCCAAGATATATCGGGGGGAGCTTTCTTT

j_gene: TRBJ1-4
abundance: once
v_gene: TRBV4-1
d_gene: NA
CDR3aa: CASSSYGLAGTNEKLFF
CDR3nt: TGCGCCAGCAGCTCCTACGGCCTGGCGGGGACTAATGAAAAACTGTTTTTT

j_gene: TRBJ2-3
abundance: NA
v_gene: TRBV6-1
d_gene: TRBD2
CDR3aa: CASSETPLSPHLAGAPDTQYF
CDR3nt: TGTGCCAGCAGTGAAACCCCGCTTTCCCCGCACCTAGCGGGAGCACCAGATACGCAGTATTTT

j_gene: TRBJ2-7
abundance: NA
v_gene: TRBV19
d_gene: NA
CDR3aa: CASSTEFWDRDGYEQYF
CDR3nt: TGTGCCAGTAGTACCGAGTTTTGGGACCGTGACGGATACGAGCAGTACTTC

j_gene: TRBJ1-2
abundance: NA
v_gene: TRBV5-6
d_gene: NA
CDR3aa: CASSLALQGEYNYGYTF
CDR3nt: TGTGCCAGCAGCTTGGCCCTACAGGGTGAATATAACTATGGCTACACCTTC

j_gene: TRBJ2-7
abundance: NA
v_gene: TRBV4-1
d_gene: NA
CDR3aa: CASSPRGDTYEQYF
CDR3nt: TGCGCCAGCAGCCCTAGAGGGGACACCTACGAGCAGTACTTC

j_gene: TRBJ1-4
abundance: NA
v_gene: TRBV5-1
d_gene: NA
CDR3aa: CASSSRATNEKLFF
CDR3nt: TGCGCCAGCAGCTCCAGGGCAACTAATGAAAAACTGTTTTTT

j_gene: TRBJ2-4
abundance: NA
v_gene: TRBV11-3
d_gene: TRBD1
CDR3aa: CASSPSPGQAGENIQYF
CDR3nt: TGTGCCAGCAGCCCCTCGCCGGGACAGGCAGGGGAAAACATTCAGTACTTC

j_gene: TRBJ1-5
abundance: NA
v_gene: TRBV18
d_gene: NA
CDR3aa: CASSPKQGQPQHF
CDR3nt: TGTGCCAGCTCACCAAAGCAAGGTCAGCCCCAGCATTTT

j_gene: TRBJ1-3
abundance: NA
v_gene: TRBV6-6
d_gene: TRBD1
CDR3aa: CASSFLQGTADNTIYF
CDR3nt: TGTGCCAGCAGTTTCCTACAGGGGACGGCTGATAACACCATATATTTT

j_gene: TRBJ1-1
abundance: NA
v_gene: TRBV9
d_gene: TRBD1
CDR3aa: CASSSHGTEYTEAFF
CDR3nt: TGTGCCAGCAGCTCCCACGGGACAGAATACACTGAAGCTTTCTTT

j_gene: TRBJ1-5
abundance: NA
v_gene: TRBV30
d_gene: TRBD1
CDR3aa: CAWSGQGRQPQHF
CDR3nt: TGTGCCTGGAGTGGACAGGGTCGGCAGCCCCAGCATTTT

j_gene: TRBJ2-7
abundance: NA
v_gene: TRBV29-1
d_gene: TRBD1
CDR3aa: CSARDRDSYEQYF
CDR3nt: TGCAGCGCGCGGGACAGGGACTCCTACGAGCAGTACTTC

j_gene: TRBJ2-1
abundance: NA
v_gene: TRBV7-2
d_gene: TRBD2
CDR3aa: CASSSTGTTYNEQFF
CDR3nt: TGTGCCAGCAGCTCGACCGGGACTACCTACAATGAGCAGTTCTTC

j_gene: TRBJ2-2
abundance: NA
v_gene: TRBV6-5
d_gene: NA
CDR3aa: CASSFNKNTGELFF
CDR3nt: TGTGCCAGCAGTTTCAATAAGAACACCGGGGAGCTGTTTTTT

j_gene: TRBJ2-7
abundance: NA
v_gene: TRBV28
d_gene: NA
CDR3aa: CASGLYEQYF
CDR3nt: TGTGCCAGCGGGCTCTACGAGCAGTACTTC

j_gene: TRBJ2-1
abundance: NA
v_gene: TRBV7-9
d_gene: NA
CDR3aa: CASSLDGSYNEQFF
CDR3nt: TGTGCCAGCAGCTTAGACGGTTCCTACAATGAGCAGTTCTTC

j_gene: TRBJ2-1
abundance: NA
v_gene: TRBV2
d_gene: NA
CDR3aa: CASSGRASNEQFF
CDR3nt: TGTGCCAGCAGCGGGCGAGCGAGCAATGAGCAGTTCTTC

j_gene: TRBJ2-7
abundance: NA
v_gene: TRBV7-6
d_gene: TRBD2
CDR3aa: CASSQGLAYEQYF
CDR3nt: TGTGCCAGCAGCCAGGGACTAGCCTACGAGCAGTACTTC

j_gene: TRBJ2-7
abundance: few
v_gene: TRBV7-3
d_gene: NA
CDR3aa: CASSLAECGAYEQYF
CDR3nt: TGTGCCAGCAGCTTGGCGGAGTGCGGAGCCTACGAGCAGTACTTC

j_gene: TRBJ1-5
abundance: NA
v_gene: TRBV28
d_gene: NA
CDR3aa: CASSFEGAVNQPQHF
CDR3nt: TGTGCCAGCAGTTTCGAAGGGGCGGTCAATCAGCCCCAGCATTTT

j_gene: TRBJ2-2
abundance: NA
v_gene: TRBV29-1
d_gene: NA
CDR3aa: CSVEASANTGELFF
CDR3nt: TGCAGCGTTGAGGCAAGCGCGAACACCGGGGAGCTGTTTTTT

j_gene: TRBJ2-7
abundance: NA
v_gene: TRBV2
d_gene: NA
CDR3aa: CASSVRLSSYEQYF
CDR3nt: TGTGCCAGCAGTGTAAGGCTCAGCTCCTACGAGCAGTACTTC

j_gene: TRBJ1-1
abundance: NA
v_gene: TRBV30
d_gene: TRBD1
CDR3aa: CAWSIGGVNTEAFF
CDR3nt: TGTGCCTGGAGTATAGGGGGCGTGAACACTGAAGCTTTCTTT

j_gene: TRBJ1-1
abundance: NA
v_gene: TRBV7-9
d_gene: NA
CDR3aa: CASSYGNTEAFF
CDR3nt: TGTGCCAGCAGCTACGGGAACACTGAAGCTTTCTTT

j_gene: TRBJ1-1
abundance: NA
v_gene: TRBV5-6
d_gene: TRBD1
CDR3aa: CASSPVGDSTFHWGTEAFF
CDR3nt: TGTGCCAGCAGCCCGGTCGGGGACAGTACCTTTCACTGGGGCACTGAAGCTTTCTTT

j_gene: TRBJ2-7
abundance: NA
v_gene: TRBV7-2
d_gene: TRBD1
CDR3aa: CASSLTGGSGYEQYF
CDR3nt: TGTGCCAGCAGCTTAACAGGGGGCTCGGGTTACGAGCAGTACTTC

j_gene: TRBJ1-2
abundance: NA
v_gene: TRBV6-5
d_gene: NA
CDR3aa: CASKKWGSDGYTF
CDR3nt: TGTGCCAGCAAGAAGTGGGGGTCTGATGGCTACACCTTC

j_gene: TRBJ2-3
abundance: NA
v_gene: TRBV11-2
d_gene: NA
CDR3aa: CASSGTGTSSTDTQYF
CDR3nt: TGTGCCAGCAGCGGAACAGGGACTTCTAGCACAGATACGCAGTATTTT

j_gene: TRBJ2-3
abundance: once
v_gene: TRBV6-4
d_gene: TRBD2
CDR3aa: CASSVKAGADTQYF
CDR3nt: TGTGCCAGCAGTGTAAAAGCGGGAGCAGATACGCAGTATTTT

j_gene: TRBJ1-2
abundance: NA
v_gene: TRBV14
d_gene: NA
CDR3aa: CASSQQGIRYGYTF
CDR3nt: TGTGCCAGCAGCCAACAGGGAATACGGTATGGCTACACCTTC

j_gene: TRBJ2-3
abundance: NA
v_gene: TRBV30
d_gene: NA
CDR3aa: CAWTRGRAIDTQYF
CDR3nt: TGTGCCTGGACCCGGGGAAGGGCGATAGATACGCAGTATTTT

j_gene: TRBJ2-5
abundance: NA
v_gene: TRBV7-3
d_gene: TRBD2
CDR3aa: CASSLFSGSQETQYF
CDR3nt: TGTGCCAGCAGCTTATTTAGCGGGAGTCAAGAGACCCAGTACTTC

j_gene: TRBJ2-7
abundance: NA
v_gene: TRBV27
d_gene: TRBD1
CDR3aa: CASQGLGGTFYEQYF
CDR3nt: TGTGCCAGCCAGGGGTTAGGGGGCACCTTCTACGAGCAGTACTTC

j_gene: TRBJ2-1
abundance: NA
v_gene: TRBV28
d_gene: NA
CDR3aa: CASSPGRNEQFF
CDR3nt: TGTGCCAGCAGTCCCGGACGGAATGAGCAGTTCTTC

j_gene: TRBJ2-1
abundance: NA
v_gene: TRBV27
d_gene: NA
CDR3aa: CASSSRAQGLLGREQFF
CDR3nt: TGTGCCAGCAGCTCCCGAGCACAGGGACTACTTGGGCGGGAGCAGTTCTTC

j_gene: TRBJ2-3
abundance: NA
v_gene: TRBV11-3
d_gene: TRBD2
CDR3aa: CASSLGHGTSGRPTDTQYF
CDR3nt: TGTGCCAGCAGCTTAGGGCATGGGACTAGCGGGAGGCCCACAGATACGCAGTATTTT

j_gene: TRBJ2-2
abundance: NA
v_gene: TRBV9
d_gene: NA
CDR3aa: CASSVSDGGELFF
CDR3nt: TGTGCCAGCAGCGTATCCGATGGCGGGGAGCTGTTTTTT

j_gene: TRBJ2-2
abundance: NA
v_gene: TRBV6-1
d_gene: NA
CDR3aa: CASSEFGGTVPFF
CDR3nt: TGTGCCAGCAGTGAGTTTGGGGGGACGGTTCCGTTTTTT

j_gene: TRBJ2-2
abundance: NA
v_gene: TRBV2
d_gene: TRBD1
CDR3aa: CASLGTGGAHGELFF
CDR3nt: TGTGCCAGCCTCGGGACAGGGGGCGCCCACGGGGAGCTGTTTTTT

j_gene: TRBJ1-1
abundance: NA
v_gene: TRBV18
d_gene: NA
CDR3aa: CASSPLLSSTEAFF
CDR3nt: TGTGCCAGCTCACCGTTGTTGAGTTCCACTGAAGCTTTCTTT

j_gene: TRBJ2-5
abundance: few
v_gene: TRBV11-2
d_gene: NA
CDR3aa: CASSLDVGETQYF
CDR3nt: TGTGCCAGCAGCTTAGATGTGGGGGAGACCCAGTACTTC

j_gene: TRBJ2-5
abundance: NA
v_gene: TRBV30
d_gene: NA
CDR3aa: CAWSGLDSPQETQYF
CDR3nt: TGTGCCTGGAGTGGACTGGACTCACCCCAAGAGACCCAGTACTTC

j_gene: TRBJ2-5
abundance: once
v_gene: TRBV28
d_gene: NA
CDR3aa: CASSLAVLVEETQYF
CDR3nt: TGTGCCAGCAGTTTGGCGGTTTTGGTCGAGGAGACCCAGTACTTC

j_gene: TRBJ1-4
abundance: NA
v_gene: TRBV7-9
d_gene: NA
CDR3aa: CASSLATGGSDEKLFF
CDR3nt: TGTGCCAGCAGCTTAGCGACAGGAGGCTCTGACGAAAAACTGTTTTTT

j_gene: TRBJ1-5
abundance: NA
v_gene: TRBV28
d_gene: NA
CDR3aa: CASSPRQGISPQHF
CDR3nt: TGTGCCAGCAGTCCGAGGCAGGGGATCAGCCCCCAGCATTTT

j_gene: TRBJ1-1
abundance: NA
v_gene: TRBV6-4
d_gene: NA
CDR3aa: CASSKDTNTEAFF
CDR3nt: TGTGCCAGCAGTAAGGATACGAACACTGAAGCTTTCTTT

j_gene: TRBJ2-5
abundance: NA
v_gene: TRBV11-2
d_gene: TRBD1
CDR3aa: CASSSPGTGGETQYF
CDR3nt: TGTGCCAGCAGCTCCCCCGGGACAGGGGGCGAGACCCAGTACTTC

j_gene: TRBJ1-2
abundance: NA
v_gene: TRBV7-8
d_gene: NA
CDR3aa: CASSHPGAQGMGGYTF
CDR3nt: TGTGCCAGCAGCCACCCGGGGGCGCAGGGAATGGGCGGCTACACCTTC

j_gene: TRBJ2-7
abundance: NA
v_gene: TRBV6-5
d_gene: TRBD1
CDR3aa: CASSAVRDRSYEQYF
CDR3nt: TGTGCCAGCAGTGCAGTGCGGGACAGGAGTTACGAGCAGTACTTC

j_gene: TRBJ1-1
abundance: NA
v_gene: TRBV28
d_gene: NA
CDR3aa: CASRPGGRPEAFF
CDR3nt: TGTGCCAGCAGACCCGGGGGGAGGCCTGAAGCTTTCTTT

j_gene: TRBJ1-2
abundance: NA
v_gene: TRBV28
d_gene: NA
CDR3aa: CASSFRRLGYTF
CDR3nt: TGTGCCAGCAGTTTCAGAAGGCTTGGCTACACCTTC